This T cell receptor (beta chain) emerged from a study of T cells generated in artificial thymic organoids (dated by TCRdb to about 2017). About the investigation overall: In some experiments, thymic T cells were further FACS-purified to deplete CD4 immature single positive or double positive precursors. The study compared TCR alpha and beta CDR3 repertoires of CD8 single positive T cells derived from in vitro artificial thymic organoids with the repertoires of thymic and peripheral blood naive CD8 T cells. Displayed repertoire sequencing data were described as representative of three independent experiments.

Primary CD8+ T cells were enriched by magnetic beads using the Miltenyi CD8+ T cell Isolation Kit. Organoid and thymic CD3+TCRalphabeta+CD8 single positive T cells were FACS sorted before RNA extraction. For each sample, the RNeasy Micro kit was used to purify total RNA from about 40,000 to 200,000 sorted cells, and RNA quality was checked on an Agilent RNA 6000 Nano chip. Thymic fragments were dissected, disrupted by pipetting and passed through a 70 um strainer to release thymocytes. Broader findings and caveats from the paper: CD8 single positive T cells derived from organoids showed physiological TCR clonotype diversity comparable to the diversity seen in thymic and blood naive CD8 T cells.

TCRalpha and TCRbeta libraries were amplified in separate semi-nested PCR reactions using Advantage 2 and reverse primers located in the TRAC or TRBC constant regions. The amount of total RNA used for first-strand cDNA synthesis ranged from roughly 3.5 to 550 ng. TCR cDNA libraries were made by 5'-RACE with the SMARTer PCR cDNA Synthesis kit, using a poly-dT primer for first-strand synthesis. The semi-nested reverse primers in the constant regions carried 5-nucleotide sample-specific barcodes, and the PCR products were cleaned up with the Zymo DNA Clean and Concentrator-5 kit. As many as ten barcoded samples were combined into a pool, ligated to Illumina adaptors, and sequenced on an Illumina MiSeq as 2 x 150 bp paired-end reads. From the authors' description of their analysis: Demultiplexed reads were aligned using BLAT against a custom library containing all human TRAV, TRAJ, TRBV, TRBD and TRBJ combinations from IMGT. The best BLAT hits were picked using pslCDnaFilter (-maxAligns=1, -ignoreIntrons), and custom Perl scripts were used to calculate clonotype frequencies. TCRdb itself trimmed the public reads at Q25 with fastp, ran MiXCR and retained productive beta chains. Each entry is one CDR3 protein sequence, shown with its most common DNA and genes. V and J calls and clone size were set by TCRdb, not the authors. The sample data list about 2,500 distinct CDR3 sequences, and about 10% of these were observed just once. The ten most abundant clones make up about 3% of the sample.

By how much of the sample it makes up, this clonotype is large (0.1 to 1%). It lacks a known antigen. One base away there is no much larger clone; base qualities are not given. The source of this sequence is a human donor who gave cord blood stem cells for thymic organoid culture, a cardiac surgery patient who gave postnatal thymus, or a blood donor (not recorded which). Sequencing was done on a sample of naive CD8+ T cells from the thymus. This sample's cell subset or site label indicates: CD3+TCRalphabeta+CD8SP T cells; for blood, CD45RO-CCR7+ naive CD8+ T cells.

The sequence in DNA is TGCGCCAGCAGCTTGGCCGGGGGTCAGCCCCAGCATTTT. This is translated as CASSLAGGQPQHF. The rearrangement joined TRBV5-1 to TRBJ1-5, and the D gene may be TRBD1, 5 bases matching. CDR1 and CDR2 (SGHRS, YFSETQ) derive from the germline V gene. Trimming at the junction amounts to 0 bases on V and 6 bases on J, and the germline ends lie 7 bases apart. There are 13 amino acids in the CDR3, from cysteine to phenylalanine inclusive. Left in the record is the CDR3 DNA by itself, 39 bases read in frame from the first base.